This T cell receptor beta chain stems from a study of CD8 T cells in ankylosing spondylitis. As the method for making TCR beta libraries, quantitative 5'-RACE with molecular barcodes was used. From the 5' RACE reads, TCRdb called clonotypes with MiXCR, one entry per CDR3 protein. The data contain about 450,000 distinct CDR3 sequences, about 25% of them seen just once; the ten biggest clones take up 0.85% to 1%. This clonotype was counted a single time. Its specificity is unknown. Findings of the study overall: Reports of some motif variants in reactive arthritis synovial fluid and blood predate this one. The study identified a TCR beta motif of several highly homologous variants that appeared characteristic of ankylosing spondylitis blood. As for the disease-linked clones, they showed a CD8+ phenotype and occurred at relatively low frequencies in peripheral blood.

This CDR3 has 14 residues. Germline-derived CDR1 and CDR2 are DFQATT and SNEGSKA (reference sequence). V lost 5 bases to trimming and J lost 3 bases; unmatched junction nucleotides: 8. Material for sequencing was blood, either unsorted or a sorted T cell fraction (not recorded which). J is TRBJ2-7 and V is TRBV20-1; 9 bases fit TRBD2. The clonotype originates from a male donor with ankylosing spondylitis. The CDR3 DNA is TGCAGTGCTCGGTATGCGGGGGGGAACTACGAGCAGTACTTC. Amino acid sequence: CSARYAGGNYEQYF.